This T cell receptor beta chain comes out of a study of T cell responses to AZD1222 COVID-19 vaccine. In regard to this clone: The antigen is unknown.

TCRdb keeps only in-frame clones here, not all; method: immunoSEQ multiplex PCR. The table shows roughly 120,000 clones, with roughly 91% occurring only once. Study findings and constraints: Donor demographics were predominantly white British with a female majority; clonal diversity may be underestimated.

Germline CDR1 reads SGHRS; CDR2 reads YFSETQ. This CDR3 has 13 residues. V lost 1 base and J 6 bases, leaving 10 bases between the germline ends. The starting material was peripheral blood, obtained 28 days after the second AZD1222 dose. The rearrangement links TRBV5-1 to TRBJ1-2, with a weak D call TRBD1 (6 bases). The TCR was taken from an adult who received the AZD1222 COVID-19 vaccine. CDR3 DNA sequence: TGCGCCAGCAGCTTGCAGGGGCCGGATGGCTACACCTTC. Translating it yields CASSLQGPDGYTF.